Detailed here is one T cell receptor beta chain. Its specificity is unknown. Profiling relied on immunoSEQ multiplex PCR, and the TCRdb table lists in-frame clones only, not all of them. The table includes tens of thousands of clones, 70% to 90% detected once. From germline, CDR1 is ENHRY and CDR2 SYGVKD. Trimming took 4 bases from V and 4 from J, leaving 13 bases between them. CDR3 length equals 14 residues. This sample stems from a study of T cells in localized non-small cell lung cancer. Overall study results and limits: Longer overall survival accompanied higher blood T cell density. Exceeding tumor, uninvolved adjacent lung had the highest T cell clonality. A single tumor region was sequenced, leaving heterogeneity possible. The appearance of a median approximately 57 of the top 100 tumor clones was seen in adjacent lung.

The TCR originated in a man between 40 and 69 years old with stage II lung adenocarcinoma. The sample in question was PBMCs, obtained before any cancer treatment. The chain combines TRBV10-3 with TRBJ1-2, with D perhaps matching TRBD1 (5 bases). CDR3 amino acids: CAISGTGEVYGYTF. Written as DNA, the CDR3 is TGTGCCATCAGTGGCACAGGTGAGGTCTATGGCTACACCTTC.